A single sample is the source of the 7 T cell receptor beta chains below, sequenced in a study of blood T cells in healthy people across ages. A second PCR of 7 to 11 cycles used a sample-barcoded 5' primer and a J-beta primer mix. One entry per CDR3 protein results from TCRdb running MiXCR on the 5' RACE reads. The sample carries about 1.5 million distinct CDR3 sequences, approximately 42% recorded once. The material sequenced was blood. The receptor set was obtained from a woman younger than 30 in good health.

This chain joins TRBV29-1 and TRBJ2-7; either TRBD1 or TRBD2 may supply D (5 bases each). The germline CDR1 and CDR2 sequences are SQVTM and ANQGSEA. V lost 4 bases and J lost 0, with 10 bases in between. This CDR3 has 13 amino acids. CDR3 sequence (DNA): TGCAGCGTTGGAGGGGCGTACTCCTACGAGCAGTACTTC. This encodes CSVGGAYSYEQYF.

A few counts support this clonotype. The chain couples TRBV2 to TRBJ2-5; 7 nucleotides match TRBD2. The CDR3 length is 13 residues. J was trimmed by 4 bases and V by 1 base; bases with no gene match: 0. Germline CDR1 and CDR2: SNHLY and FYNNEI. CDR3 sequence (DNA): TGTGCCAGCAGTGAAGGACTAGCAGAGACCCAGTACTTC. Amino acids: CASSEGLAETQYF.

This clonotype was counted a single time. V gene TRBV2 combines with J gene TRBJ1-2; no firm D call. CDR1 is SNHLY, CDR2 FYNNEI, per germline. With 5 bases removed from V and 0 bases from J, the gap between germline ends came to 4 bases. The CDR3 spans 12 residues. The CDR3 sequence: CASSISNYGYTF. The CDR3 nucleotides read TGTGCCAGCAGTATATCTAACTATGGCTACACCTTC.

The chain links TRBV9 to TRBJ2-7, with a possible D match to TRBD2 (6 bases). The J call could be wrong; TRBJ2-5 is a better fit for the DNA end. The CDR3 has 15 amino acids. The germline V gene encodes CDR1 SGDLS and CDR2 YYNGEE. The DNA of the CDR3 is TGTGCCAGCAGCGTAAGGGGCTCGGAGGGGGAGACCCAGTACTTC. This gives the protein CASSVRGSEGETQYF.

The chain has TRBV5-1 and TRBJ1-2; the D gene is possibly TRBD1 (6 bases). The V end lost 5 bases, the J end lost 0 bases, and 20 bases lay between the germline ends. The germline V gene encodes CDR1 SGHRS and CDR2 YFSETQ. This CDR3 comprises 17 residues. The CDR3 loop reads CASSPGDLLASNYGYTF. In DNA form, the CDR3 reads TGCGCCAGCAGTCCAGGGGACCTCCTCGCCTCTAACTATGGCTACACCTTC.

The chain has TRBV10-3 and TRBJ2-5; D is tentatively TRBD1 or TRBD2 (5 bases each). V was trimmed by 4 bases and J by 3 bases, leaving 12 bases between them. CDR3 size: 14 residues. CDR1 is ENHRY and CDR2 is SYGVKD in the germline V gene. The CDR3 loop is CAISGGLGEETQYF. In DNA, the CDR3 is TGTGCCATCAGTGGAGGGTTAGGGGAAGAGACCCAGTACTTC.

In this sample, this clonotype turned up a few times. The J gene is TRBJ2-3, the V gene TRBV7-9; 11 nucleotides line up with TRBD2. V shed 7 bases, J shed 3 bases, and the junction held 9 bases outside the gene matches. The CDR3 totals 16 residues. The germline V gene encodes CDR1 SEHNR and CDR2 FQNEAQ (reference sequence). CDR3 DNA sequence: TGTGCCAGCAACGAAACTAGCGGGAGTTGGACAGATACGCAGTATTTT. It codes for CASNETSGSWTDTQYF.